Below are 4 T cell receptor beta chains sequenced from a single sample in a study of blood T cell repertoires in COVID-19. The table came from immunoSEQ multiplex PCR; TCRdb's copy has only in-frame clones and leaves some out. The sample includes roughly 240,000 clones, about 89% of them seen just once. Sequencing used peripheral blood. Every receptor here comes from a woman aged 55-75 years who had recovered from COVID-19.

This clone has just a few counts. CDR3 DNA sequence: TGTGCCAGCAGCCCCGGCCCTTTAGGGGGAGAGGGCTATGGCTACACCTTC. Amino acids: CASSPGPLGGEGYGYTF. The V and J genes are TRBV7-3 and TRBJ1-2; TRBD1 might be the D (6 bases). Trimming pared 5 bases from V and 4 bases from J, leaving 23 bases between. The CDR3 loop spans 17 amino acids. The germline CDR1 and CDR2 sequences are SGHTA and FQGTGA. The full variable domain, rest sourced from reference TRBV7-3 and TRBJ1-2, is GAGVSQTPSNKVTEKGKYVELRCDPISGHTALYWYRQSLGQGPEFLIYFQGTGAADDSGLPNDRFFAVRPEGSVSTLKIQRTERGDSAVYLCASSPGPLGGEGYGYTFGSGTRLTVV.

The V gene is TRBV6-5, the J gene TRBJ2-5, with 10 bases that match TRBD2. Germline V gene sequence: CDR1 MNHEY, CDR2 SVGAGI. Trimming took 6 bases from V and 2 from J; bases not matched to a gene: 6. The CDR3 totals 15 residues. Here the CDR3 reads CASSQGLARQETQYF. DNA for the CDR3: TGTGCCAGCAGCCAGGGACTAGCGAGACAAGAGACCCAGTACTTC.

This clone was detected only a few times. The chain employs TRBV6-6 and TRBJ1-5, with D hard to call. Germline V lookup: CDR1 MNHNY, CDR2 SVGAGI (reference sequence). CDR3 length: 13 amino acids. V was cut by 7 bases and J by 5 bases, with 12 bases left in between. The CDR3 DNA reads TGTGCCAGCACCAGACTCATCGATCAGCCCCAGCATTTT. The encoded protein is CASTRLIDQPQHF.

About this clone itself: Its ends do not fully match the called genes, so a read error is possible. This chain links TRBV6-4 with TRBJ2-1; TRBD2 aligns across 11 bases. Germline V gene sequence: CDR1 MRHNA, CDR2 SNTAGT. The CDR3 length is 14 residues. CDR3 bases: TGTGCCAGCAGTGCCTTAGCGGGGGGGCCCGATCTTCTCTTC. Translating gives CASSALAGGPDLLF.